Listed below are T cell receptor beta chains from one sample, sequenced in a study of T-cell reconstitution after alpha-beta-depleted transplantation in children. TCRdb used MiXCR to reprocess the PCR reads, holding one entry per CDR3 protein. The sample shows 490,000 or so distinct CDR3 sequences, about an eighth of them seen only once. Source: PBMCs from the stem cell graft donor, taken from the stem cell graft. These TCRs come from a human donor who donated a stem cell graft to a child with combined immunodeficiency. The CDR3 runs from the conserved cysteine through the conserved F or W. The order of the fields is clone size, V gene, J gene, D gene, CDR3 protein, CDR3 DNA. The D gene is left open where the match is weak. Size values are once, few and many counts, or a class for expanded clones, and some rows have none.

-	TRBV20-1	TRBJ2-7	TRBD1	CSASGGQGGGIRSYEQYF	TGCAGTGCTAGCGGCGGACAGGGGGGCGGTATTCGATCCTACGAGCAGTACTTC
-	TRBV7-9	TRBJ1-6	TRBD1	CASSTPGQGYSPLHF	TGTGCCAGCAGTACACCGGGACAGGGATATTCACCCCTCCACTTT
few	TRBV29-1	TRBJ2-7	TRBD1	CSVTRGYEQYF	TGCAGCGTAACCAGGGGGTACGAGCAGTACTTC
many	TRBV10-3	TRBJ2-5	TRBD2	CAISEGLAGDRETQYF	TGTGCCATCAGTGAGGGACTAGCGGGAGATCGGGAGACCCAGTACTTC
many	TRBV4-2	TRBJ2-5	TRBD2	CASSQEHGLADQETQYF	TGTGCCAGCAGCCAGGAACACGGACTAGCGGATCAAGAGACCCAGTACTTC
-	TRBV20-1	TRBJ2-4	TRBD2	CSARLAGGPGSAKNIQYF	TGCAGTGCTAGACTAGCGGGAGGGCCAGGGTCGGCCAAAAACATTCAGTACTTC
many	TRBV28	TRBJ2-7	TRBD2	CASSLQGTSSSYEQYF	TGTGCCAGCAGTCTCCAAGGGACTAGCTCCTCGTACGAGCAGTACTTC
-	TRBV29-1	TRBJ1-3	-	CSARDTDSGNTIYF	TGCAGCGCCAGGGACACGGACTCTGGAAACACCATATATTTT
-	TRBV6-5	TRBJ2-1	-	CASSYGGRGHNEQFF	TGTGCCAGCAGTTACGGTGGGAGAGGCCACAATGAGCAGTTCTTC
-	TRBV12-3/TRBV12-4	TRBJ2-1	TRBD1	CASSLSPTGVGEQFF	TGTGCCAGCAGTTTAAGTCCGACAGGGGTGGGTGAGCAGTTCTTC
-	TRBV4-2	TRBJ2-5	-	CASSPGFLCGAPRETQYF	TGTGCCAGCAGCCCCGGTTTCCTCTGCGGGGCCCCCAGGGAGACCCAGTACTTC
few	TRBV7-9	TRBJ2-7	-	CASIYSAQQGGTGPYEQYF	TGTGCCAGCATCTACTCTGCTCAGCAGGGGGGGACAGGACCCTACGAGCAGTACTTC
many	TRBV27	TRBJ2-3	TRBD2	CASSPSGTSTDTQYF	TGTGCCAGCAGCCCTAGCGGGACGAGCACAGATACGCAGTATTTT
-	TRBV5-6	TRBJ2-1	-	CASSLGRRIGPYNEQFF	TGTGCCAGCAGCTTGGGTCGTCGGATAGGCCCCTACAATGAGCAGTTCTTC
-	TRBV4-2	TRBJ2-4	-	CASSQVTGRVYIQYF	TGTGCCAGCAGCCAAGTGACAGGAAGGGTTTACATTCAGTACTTC
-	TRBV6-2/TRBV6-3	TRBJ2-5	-	CASSYYQKGETQYF	TGTGCCAGCAGTTACTACCAGAAAGGGGAGACCCAGTACTTC
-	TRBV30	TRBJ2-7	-	CAGTEATYEQYF	TGTGCCGGTACAGAAGCTACCTACGAGCAGTACTTC